This T cell receptor beta chain came from a study of CD8 T cells in ankylosing spondylitis. Study-wide findings and caveats: Earlier literature documents some of the motif variants in reactive arthritis synovial fluid and blood. It appeared that ankylosing spondylitis blood was characterized by a TCR beta motif of roughly 8 highly homologous variants. Relatively scarce in peripheral blood, disease-linked clones were CD8+.

This CDR3 contains 16 residues. V lost 9 bases and J lost 2; bases outside the gene matches: 13. Relative to its sample, this clonotype is large (0.1 to 1%). Its cognate antigen is unknown. TCRdb re-called the 5' RACE reads with MiXCR, one entry per CDR3 protein. The top ten clones hold 16% of a sample with about 200,000 distinct CDR3 sequences, roughly 12% of them seen once. This clonotype was sampled from a male donor with ankylosing spondylitis or in good health (not recorded which). Sequences were obtained from blood, either unsorted or a sorted T cell fraction (not recorded which). This chain joins TRBV12-3 or TRBV12-4 and TRBJ2-3, with TRBD2 identical over 8 bases. CDR3 sequence (DNA): TGTGCCAGTTGGTCGGTAGCGGGGAGCCTCACAGATACGCAGTATTTT. Translating it yields CASWSVAGSLTDTQYF.